The 22 T cell receptor beta chains reported below all come from one sample, sequenced in a study of CD8+CD57+ T cells in acquired aplastic anemia. Genomic DNA, the template, was used for profiling of the TCR beta VDJ and CDR3. TCRdb passed the reads through MiXCR, listing each CDR3 protein once. The top ten clones hold about 2.9% of a sample with about 180,000 distinct CDR3 sequences, about half of them seen once. The sample comprised sorted CD4+, CD8+, or CD8+CD57+ T cells (not recorded which) from PBMCs. The origin of the receptors is a human donor in good health.

This clonotype was counted at least ten times. V is TRBV24-1 and J is TRBJ2-3; 8 bases align to TRBD2. This CDR3 comprises 16 residues. Germline CDR1 and CDR2: KGHDR and SFDVKD. With V trimmed by 3 bases and J by 1 base, 5 bases remained unmatched. The DNA of the CDR3 is TGTGCCACCAGTGATGCCGCAGCGGGAGGCACAGATACGCAGTATTTT. The encoded protein is CATSDAAAGGTDTQYF.

This clonotype was recorded once. At one of its ends the junction is not consistent with the germline gene, which may arise from a read error. V and J are TRBV7-3 and TRBJ2-1; D remains ambiguous. CDR1 and CDR2 (germline): SGHTA, FQGTGA. The CDR3 is 13 residues long. CDR3 amino acids: CASKADYYNEQFF. CDR3 coding DNA: TGTGCTAGCAAGGCAGATTATTACAATGAGCAGTTCTTC.

The chain joins TRBV5-1 to TRBJ2-1; 12 positions agree with TRBD2. CDR1 is SGHRS and CDR2 is YFSETQ in the germline V gene. The CDR3 covers 18 residues. The ends lost 2 bases at V and 7 bases at J; junction bases unmatched: 13. Here the CDR3 DNA reads TGCGCCAGCAGCTTCGCTAGCGGGAGGGCCGGGGGTCGTAATGAGCAGTTCTTC. Its protein product is CASSFASGRAGGRNEQFF.

As for this clonotype: Possible read error: a much larger clone is one base away. The V call is TRBV9, the J call TRBJ2-5; D is perhaps TRBD1 or TRBD2 (6 bases each). This CDR3 spans 15 amino acids. CDR1 SGDLS and CDR2 YYNGEE come from the germline V gene. V was pared by 1 base and J by 11 bases, with 21 bases between. Written as DNA, the CDR3 is TGTGCCAGCAGCGTACTTGAGGGGGTCGCAGGACTACAGTACTTC. Translating gives CASSVLEGVAGLQYF.

This clonotype has ten or more counts. The V gene is TRBV5-1, the J gene TRBJ1-3; tentatively, D is TRBD1 (5 bases). The CDR3 spans 15 residues. Trimming removed 1 base at V and 0 bases at J, with 8 bases between. Per the germline V gene, CDR1 is SGHRS and CDR2 is YFSETQ. The CDR3 protein is CASSLLGDSGNTIYF. For the CDR3, the DNA is TGCGCCAGCAGCTTGTTGGGGGACTCTGGAAACACCATATATTTT.

This clonotype was picked up many times. The genes are TRBV19 and TRBJ1-2; no clear D. Germline values: CDR1 LNHDA, CDR2 SQIVND (reference sequence). This CDR3 spans 13 amino acids. The V end lost 3 bases, the J end lost 4 bases, and 9 bases lay between the germline ends. For the CDR3, the DNA is TGTGCCAGTAGTATTACTCTAATCTATGGCTACACCTTC. Protein product: CASSITLIYGYTF. Filled out from reference TRBV19 and TRBJ1-2, the complete variable domain reads DGGITQSPKYLFRKEGQNVTLSCEQNLNHDAMYWYRQDPGQGLRLIYYSQIVNDFQKGDIAEGYSVSREKKESFPLTVTSAQKNPTAFYLCASSITLIYGYTFGSGTRLTVV.

Concerning this clonotype: An end of the junction does not agree with germline; a read error may underlie this. The chain is built from TRBV12-3 or TRBV12-4 and TRBJ2-1, with TRBD2 identical over 10 bases. CDR3 length equals 17 residues. As DNA, the CDR3 is TGTGCCAGCAGCTCAGGAGGTCGAGTAGCGGGAGGAGATGAGCGGTTCTTC. It yields the protein CASSSGGRVAGGDERFF.

The V gene is TRBV19, the J gene TRBJ1-1, with 9 nucleotides matching TRBD1. CDR3 size: 15 residues. CDR1 is LNHDA and CDR2 is SQIVND in the germline V gene (reference sequence). J gave up 4 bases and V 6 bases, and 9 bases lay outside the gene matches. The CDR3 nucleotides are TGTGCCAGTAGGTGGGACAGGGACGGTACCACTGAAGCTTTCTTT. Its translation: CASRWDRDGTTEAFF.

The chain is built from TRBV5-1 and TRBJ1-5, with D possibly being TRBD1 (5 bases). The germline V and J ends were trimmed by 4 bases and 5 bases, with 13 bases remaining between them. CDR3 length: 14 amino acids. Germline CDR1 and CDR2: SGHRS and YFSETQ. The CDR3 reads CASSTGTDHQPQHF. Here the CDR3 DNA reads TGCGCCAGCAGCACCGGGACGGACCATCAGCCCCAGCATTTT.

This clonotype was detected many times. The chain combines TRBV11-3 with TRBJ2-7, with D possibly being TRBD2 (6 bases). The CDR3 spans 14 residues. V was trimmed by 5 bases and J by 2 bases, leaving 13 bases between them. The V gene's germline CDR1 is SGHNT and CDR2 YENEEA. For the CDR3, the DNA is TGTGCCAGCAGCGGAAGGGACTTCCCCTACGAGCAGTACTTC. As protein: CASSGRDFPYEQYF.

This clonotype appeared many times. The chain uses TRBV2 and TRBJ2-3; 7 bases align to TRBD1. This CDR3 contains 14 residues. CDR1 is SNHLY and CDR2 is FYNNEI in the germline V gene. J was trimmed by 5 bases and V by 5 bases; bases with no gene match: 7. In DNA, the CDR3 is TGTGCCAGCAGTACAACAGGGGACGGAGATACGCAGTATTTT. It encodes CASSTTGDGDTQYF.

This clonotype occurred a few times. This rearrangement joins TRBV11-2 to TRBJ1-2, with 7 bases aligning to TRBD1. The CDR3 runs 14 residues. The germline gives CDR1 SGHAT, CDR2 FQNNGV. Losses at the gene ends were 5 bases for V and 2 bases for J; bases not matched to a gene: 5. CDR3 region: CASSTGTENYGYTF. The CDR3 DNA sequence: TGTGCCAGCAGCACCGGGACAGAAAACTATGGCTACACCTTC.

As for this clonotype: A much larger clonotype is one base distant, so this may be a read error. The V gene is TRBV20-1, the J gene TRBJ2-4; D remains unclear. The germline gives CDR1 DFQATT, CDR2 SNEGSKA (reference sequence). There are 10 residues in the CDR3. V lost 1 base and J lost 9, with 4 bases in between. CDR3 residues: CSARGSIQYF. The CDR3 bases are TGCAGTGCTAGAGGGAGCATTCAGTACTTC.

The sample holds one count of this clonotype. This chain links TRBV19 with TRBJ1-1; 7 bases are a match to TRBD1. From germline, CDR1 is LNHDA and CDR2 SQIVND (reference sequence). Unmatched junction bases numbered 13, after V lost 3 bases and J lost 3 bases. The CDR3 runs to 17 residues. CDR3 region: CASSIRGGGAKDTEAFF. The CDR3 DNA follows: TGTGCCAGTAGTATTAGGGGAGGGGGCGCGAAGGACACTGAAGCTTTCTTT.

This clonotype occurred many times. The J gene is TRBJ2-5, the V gene TRBV6-5, with TRBD2 matching 8 bases. This CDR3 has 14 residues. CDR1 MNHEY and CDR2 SVGAGI come from the germline V gene. V trimming: 8 bases; J trimming: 0 bases; junction bases outside the gene matches: 5. The CDR3 sequence is CASSGRGYQETQYF. CDR3 DNA: TGTGCCAGCTCCGGGAGGGGGTACCAAGAGACCCAGTACTTC.

This clonotype was detected many times. The chain joins TRBV6-1 to TRBJ1-2; the match to TRBD1 covers 9 bases. Per germline, CDR1 MNHNS and CDR2 SASEGT. The CDR3 has 16 amino acids. The junction had 13 bases not matched to a gene; V was cut back by 6 bases and J by 5 bases. DNA for the CDR3: TGTGCCAGCAGGGAACAGGGGGCGCGGTTTATTTATGGCTACACCTTC. It is translated as CASREQGARFIYGYTF.

This clonotype was seen a handful of times. At one end the junction does not follow the germline gene, possibly because of a read error. The CDR3 sequence: CASSTWTGGTNNGYTF. CDR3 nucleotides: TGTGCCAGCAGTACATGGACAGGAGGAACTAACAATGGCTACACCTTC. The chain combines TRBV25-1 with TRBJ1-2; 7 bases agree with TRBD1. This CDR3 spans 16 amino acids. CDR1 and CDR2 from the germline V gene are MGHDK and SYGVNS.

V is TRBV7-2 and J is TRBJ2-7, with TRBD2 matching over 8 bases. Germline V gene data show CDR1 as SGHTA and CDR2 as FQGNSA. With V trimmed by 9 bases and J by 0 bases, 10 bases remained unmatched. The CDR3 covers 15 residues. CDR3 sequence reads: CASSPSGRSSYEQYF. CDR3 nucleotide sequence: TGTGCCAGTAGTCCCAGCGGGAGATCCTCCTACGAGCAGTACTTC. Based on the CDR3 plus reference TRBV7-2 and TRBJ2-7, the full variable domain is GAGVSQSPSNKVTEKGKDVELRCDPISGHTALYWYRQSLGQGLEFLIYFQGNSAPDKSGLPSDRFSAERTGGSVSTLTIQRTQQEDSAVYLCASSPSGRSSYEQYFGPGTRLTVT.

This clonotype was seen many times. The chain uses TRBV13 and TRBJ2-2; 8 nucleotides match TRBD2. CDR1 and CDR2 (germline): PRHDT, FYEKMQ (reference sequence). The CDR3 sequence is 16 residues long. After removal of 5 bases from V and 1 base from J, the junction contained 6 bases not matched to a gene. In DNA form, the CDR3 reads TGTGCCAGCAGCCGGAGCGGGAGCGAGAACACCGGGGAGCTGTTTTTT. It translates to CASSRSGSENTGELFF. The entire variable domain, with the rest obtained from reference TRBV13 and TRBJ2-2, is as follows: AAGVIQSPRHLIKEKRETATLKCYPIPRHDTVYWYQQGPGQDPQFLISFYEKMQSDKGSIPDRFSAQQFSDYHSELNMSSLELGDSALYFCASSRSGSENTGELFFGEGSRLTVL.

This clonotype came up a few times. This chain connects TRBV9 to TRBJ2-2, with 7 bases matching TRBD2. Germline CDR1 SGDLS, CDR2 YYNGEE. With 4 bases clipped from V and 1 base from J, the junction kept 7 bases outside the gene matches. The CDR3 has 16 amino acids. This CDR3 is CASSLTAGVNTGELFF. CDR3 bases: TGTGCCAGCAGCCTTACGGCGGGGGTGAACACCGGGGAGCTGTTTTTT.

The genes are TRBV15 and TRBJ2-3; 10 nucleotides align to TRBD2. The CDR3 runs to 14 residues. Trimming took 4 bases from V and 3 from J; bases not matched to a gene: 1. Germline CDR1 reads LNHNV; CDR2 reads YYDKDF (reference sequence). The CDR3 DNA reads as TGTGCCACCAGCATTAGCGGGAGGACAGATACGCAGTATTTT. Its translation: CATSISGRTDTQYF.

Concerning this clonotype: This clone may be a read error of a much larger clone one base away. The CDR3 reads CASRGGPGKNTGEPFF. CDR3 DNA: TGTGCCAGCAGAGGGGGCCCTGGGAAGAACACCGGGGAGCCGTTTTTT. V and J are TRBV12-3 or TRBV12-4 and TRBJ2-2; 7 nucleotides match TRBD1. The CDR3 has 16 residues.